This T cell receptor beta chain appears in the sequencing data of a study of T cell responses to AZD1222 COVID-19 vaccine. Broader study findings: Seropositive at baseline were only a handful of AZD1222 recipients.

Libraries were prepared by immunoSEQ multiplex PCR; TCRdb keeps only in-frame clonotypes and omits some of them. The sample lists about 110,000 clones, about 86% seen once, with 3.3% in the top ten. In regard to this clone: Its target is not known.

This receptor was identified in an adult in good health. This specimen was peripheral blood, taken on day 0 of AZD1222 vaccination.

CDR3 sequence (DNA): TGCAGCGTTGTCTGGGGACAGGGAGGGAGCAATCAGCCCCAGCATTTT. Protein: CSVVWGQGGSNQPQHF. The chain recombines TRBV29-1 with TRBJ1-5; 9 positions match TRBD1. V shed 4 bases, J shed 1 base, and the junction held 8 bases outside the gene matches. The CDR3 covers 16 residues. Germline values: CDR1 SQVTM, CDR2 ANQGSEA.